The 18 T cell receptor beta chains given below trace back to one sample, sequenced in a study of breast tumors, draining lymph nodes, adjacent tissues. In TCRdb, the multiplex PCR reads were re-called with MiXCR into one record per CDR3 protein. The sample has 100,000 or so distinct CDR3 sequences; 21% are singletons. Axillary draining lymph nodes of breast cancer patients supplied the node samples. The sequencing sample was made of axillary lymph node tissue. These receptor sequences come from a female donor with breast cancer. Some clones in this sample may be carry-over from other donors' samples.

On this clonotype: Mismatch with germline at one junction end may stem from a read error. The chain links TRBV5-4 to TRBJ2-1, with no clear D. Per germline, CDR1 SGHNT and CDR2 YYREEE (reference sequence). CDR3 size: 13 residues. The CDR3 spells CVSSSSRNNEQFF. The CDR3 DNA reads as TGTGTCAGCAGCTCTTCTAGAAACAATGAGCAGTTCTTC.

This clonotype was observed many times. The V call is TRBV7-9, the J call TRBJ2-7; TRBD1 aligns across 8 bases. CDR1 and CDR2 (germline): SEHNR, FQNEAQ (reference sequence). V was pared by 4 bases and J by 3 bases, with 5 bases of the junction left unmatched. This CDR3 is built from 14 residues. CDR3 residues: CASSSQGGGYEQYF. CDR3 coding DNA: TGTGCCAGCAGCTCACAGGGGGGAGGCTACGAGCAGTACTTC.

Concerning this clonotype itself: Just one base apart from a much larger clone, this may be a read error. The rearrangement links TRBV6-1 to TRBJ2-5; D ambiguous. Germline-derived CDR1 and CDR2 are MNHNS and SASEGT. The CDR3 consists of 13 residues. This chain's CDR3 is CACSEAHSKTQYF. The CDR3 nucleotides are TGTGCCTGCAGTGAAGCGCATTCCAAGACCCAGTACTTC.

Ten or more counts support this clonotype. V is TRBV5-4 and J is TRBJ1-6; TRBD1 matches at 7 bases. V was clipped by 1 base and J by 5 bases; unmatched bases: 9. The CDR3 is 17 amino acids. Germline V CDR1 and CDR2: SGHNT, YYREEE (reference sequence). The CDR3: CASSLFRGLANNSPLHF. The CDR3 nucleotides read TGTGCCAGCAGCTTGTTCAGGGGGTTGGCAAATAATTCACCCCTCCACTTT.

To note about this clonotype: A clone one base away is much larger, so this may be a read error. This sequence joins TRBV9 and TRBJ2-1, with TRBD2 matching over 9 bases. CDR1 SGDLS and CDR2 YYNGEE come from the germline V gene. CDR3 length: 15 amino acids. The CDR3 protein is CASSARLAAYSEQFF. The CDR3 bases are TGTGCCAGCAGCGCTCGACTAGCGGCTTACAGTGAGCAGTTCTTC.

This clonotype was observed many times. V gene TRBV11-2 combines with J gene TRBJ1-5; 11 nucleotides agree with TRBD1. The CDR3 is 15 amino acids. The ends lost 5 bases at V and 6 bases at J; junction bases unmatched: 6. CDR1 and CDR2 from the germline V gene are SGHAT and FQNNGV. The CDR3: CASSLGQGAGQPQHF. The CDR3 DNA reads TGTGCCAGCAGCCTAGGACAGGGGGCGGGTCAGCCCCAGCATTTT.

There are many counts of this clonotype. The DNA for the CDR3 is TGTGCCAGCAGAGACAGGGGCCGCAGGGGCTACACCTTC. Its protein is CASRDRGRRGYTF. The genes are TRBV6-6 and TRBJ1-2, with TRBD1 matching 8 bases. With 6 bases clipped from V and 8 bases from J, the junction kept 8 bases outside the gene matches. The CDR3 sequence is 13 residues long. The germline V gene encodes CDR1 MNHNY and CDR2 SVGAGI (reference sequence).

This clonotype has at least ten counts. The chain employs TRBV7-9 and TRBJ1-6; D gene uncertain. The V end was cut by 5 bases, the J end by 7 bases, with 6 bases between. This CDR3 has 12 residues. Germline V gene data show CDR1 as SEHNR and CDR2 as FQNEAQ (reference sequence). CDR3 protein: CASSRTNSPLHF. The DNA of the CDR3 is TGTGCCAGCAGCCGGACGAATTCACCCCTCCACTTT.

This clonotype was counted ten times or more. The rearrangement links TRBV15 to TRBJ2-5; 7 bases are shared with TRBD1. CDR3 size: 14 residues. With V trimmed by 5 bases and J by 4 bases, 7 bases remained unmatched. Germline values: CDR1 LNHNV, CDR2 YYDKDF (reference sequence). CDR3 loop: CATSGQGVRETQYF. In DNA, the CDR3 is TGTGCCACCAGCGGTCAGGGGGTTCGAGAGACCCAGTACTTC.

This clonotype was picked up many times. The chain carries TRBV6-5 and TRBJ2-2, with D possibly TRBD1 on 6 matching bases. Germline loops: CDR1 MNHEY, CDR2 SVGAGI. Trimming cost V 6 bases and J 6 bases, with 17 bases left between them. CDR3 size: 15 residues. The DNA for the CDR3 is TGTGCCAGCAGCCGAGGAGTGGGGGCCCCCGGGGAGCTGTTTTTT. Translated, it gives CASSRGVGAPGELFF.

Details on this clonotype: As the CDR3 is not closed by the conserved phenylalanine or tryptophan, this likely results from a read error. V is TRBV3-1 and J is TRBJ1-4; D might be TRBD1 (5 bases). Looked up from germline, CDR1 is LGHDT and CDR2 is YNNKEL (reference sequence). Trimming removed 4 bases from V and 0 bases from J, with 12 bases in between. CDR3 length equals 16 residues. The CDR3 loop reads CASSRGEGSTNEKLFS. The CDR3 DNA reads TGTGCCAGCAGCCGGGGGGAGGGCTCAACTAATGAAAAACTGTTTTCT.

CDR3 residues: CASRPTGRDTSSYEQYF. CDR3 DNA sequence: TGTGCCAGCAGACCAACTGGGCGGGACACGAGCTCCTACGAGCAGTACTTC. The rearrangement links TRBV7-9 to TRBJ2-7; tentatively, D is TRBD1 or TRBD2 (6 bases each). Trimming took off 6 bases at V and 0 bases at J, with 21 bases between the two ends. CDR1 is SEHNR, CDR2 FQNEAQ, per germline (reference sequence). This CDR3 comprises 17 residues.

At least ten counts were recorded for this clonotype. The chain carries TRBV20-1 and TRBJ1-3; 8 bases agree with TRBD1. The V segment lost 6 bases and the J segment 0 bases; nucleotides outside the gene matches: 7. Germline CDR1 is DFQATT and CDR2 is SNEGSKA (reference sequence). This CDR3 has 15 residues. DNA of the CDR3: TGCAGTGCCCGGGACAGGTGGACCTCTGGAAACACCATATATTTT. As protein: CSARDRWTSGNTIYF.

This clonotype was seen only a few times. The chain joins TRBV6-5 to TRBJ1-2; 11 bases align to TRBD1. This CDR3 spans 15 amino acids. V shed 0 bases, J shed 7 bases, and the junction held 4 bases outside the gene matches. Looked up from germline, CDR1 is MNHEY and CDR2 is SVGAGI. CDR3 loop: CASSYSGQGGSGYTF. The CDR3 DNA reads as TGTGCCAGCAGTTACTCGGGACAGGGGGGAAGTGGCTACACCTTC.

V usage is TRBV19 and J usage is TRBJ1-5; the D is unclear. The CDR3 loop spans 15 amino acids. V was pared by 1 base and J by 0 bases, with 7 bases between. Germline assignment: CDR1 LNHDA and CDR2 SQIVND (reference sequence). The CDR3 sequence is CASSIGTHSNQPQHF. The DNA for the CDR3 is TGTGCCAGTAGTATAGGGACTCATAGCAATCAGCCCCAGCATTTT.

This clonotype turned up a few times. The rearrangement uses TRBV6-6 and TRBJ1-1; D uncertain. The CDR3 contains 12 residues. Germline assignment: CDR1 MNHNY and CDR2 SVGAGI (reference sequence). The V and J ends lost 6 bases and 1 base respectively, with 6 bases between them. CDR3 sequence reads: CASSLTNTEAFF. The CDR3 bases are TGTGCCAGCAGCCTAACGAACACTGAAGCTTTCTTT.

This clonotype was seen many times. J is TRBJ2-1 and V is TRBV5-5, with D hard to call. The germline CDR1 and CDR2 sequences are SGHKS and YYEKEE (reference sequence). The CDR3 totals 16 residues. With 5 bases removed from V and 2 bases from J, the gap between germline ends came to 17 bases. CDR3 loop: CASRPDLSATYNEQFF. CDR3 nucleotide sequence: TGTGCCAGCAGACCTGACCTCTCGGCGACCTACAATGAGCAGTTCTTC.

This clonotype was picked up one time. The genes are TRBV24-1 and TRBJ2-5; D is unresolved. The CDR3 runs to 13 residues. V shed 6 bases and J shed 5 bases, with 12 bases lying between them. CDR1 and CDR2 from the germline V gene are KGHDR and SFDVKD. The CDR3 nucleotides are TGTGCCACCAGTCAAACTCCGGTGGAGACCCAGTACTTC. Translation: CATSQTPVETQYF.